Listed below are T cell receptor beta chains from one sample, sequenced in a study of CD8+ T cells in alopecia areata. The protocol was immunoSEQ multiplex PCR, while the TCRdb copy is restricted to in-frame clones and leaves out a portion. The table lists about 150,000 clones, roughly three fifths of them singletons. The sample was CD4+ T cells sorted from blood, taken at week 0. All receptors derive from a human donor with alopecia areata. Each CDR3 is given with its conserved first and last residue. A D gene is named only where the DNA matches it firmly. A clone size is listed for some rows: how often the clone was seen (once, few, many), or a class if it is expanded.

D	V	length	size	J	CDR3	DNA
TRBD1	TRBV9	14	.	TRBJ1-2	CASSVATGAYGYTF	TGTGCCAGCAGCGTAGCGACAGGGGCCTATGGCTACACCTTC
.	TRBV29-1	14	few	TRBJ1-1	CTTDGIGVNTEAFF	TGCACCACGGACGGGATCGGGGTGAACACTGAAGCTTTCTTT
.	TRBV7-9	13	few	TRBJ2-7	CASNRGPQYEQYF	TGTGCCAGCAATCGGGGTCCACAGTACGAGCAGTACTTC
.	TRBV23-1	13	.	TRBJ2-1	CASSQSRYNEQFF	TGCGCCAGCAGTCAATCCCGGTACAATGAGCAGTTCTTC
.	TRBV6-6	13	.	TRBJ2-7	CASSYSPTYEQYF	TGTGCCAGCAGTTACTCGCCGACCTACGAGCAGTACTTC
TRBD1	TRBV5-1	15	few	TRBJ2-2	CASSADRGGNGELFF	TGCGCCAGCAGCGCGGACAGGGGAGGAAACGGGGAGCTGTTTTTT
.	TRBV25-1	14	once	TRBJ2-2	CASPPGVNTGELFF	TGTGCCAGCCCCCCAGGGGTAAACACCGGGGAGCTGTTTTTT
TRBD1	TRBV29-1	13	.	TRBJ2-5	CSARDSLGETQYF	TGCAGCGCCCGGGACAGCCTGGGGGAGACCCAGTACTTC
TRBD1	TRBV30	15	.	TRBJ2-7	CAWSVPDRDLYEQYF	TGTGCCTGGAGTGTCCCGGACAGGGACCTTTACGAGCAGTACTTC
.	TRBV2	15	.	TRBJ2-1	CASSEPGDAYNEQFF	TGTGCCAGCAGTGAGCCCGGGGACGCCTACAATGAGCAGTTCTTC
.	TRBV6-5	14	.	TRBJ1-1	CASSHPVQNTEAFF	TGTGCCAGCAGCCACCCCGTCCAGAACACTGAAGCTTTCTTT
TRBD1	TRBV10-3	14	few	TRBJ1-5	CAMDRGYRNQPQHF	TGTGCCATGGACAGGGGGTATCGCAATCAGCCCCAGCATTTT
TRBD1	TRBV7-9	11	.	TRBJ2-7	CASSLGTGLYF	TGTGCCAGCAGCTTGGGGACAGGGCTGTACTTC
.	TRBV6-5	13	.	TRBJ2-3	CASSRLLGDTQYF	TGTGCCAGCAGCCGCCTCTTAGGAGATACGCAGTATTTT
.	TRBV4-1	14	.	TRBJ2-3	CASSRGRDTDTQYF	TGCGCCAGCAGCCGAGGAAGGGACACAGATACGCAGTATTTT
.	TRBV25-1	15	.	TRBJ1-5	CASSEWERRNQPQHF	TGTGCCAGCAGTGAATGGGAAAGGCGCAATCAGCCCCAGCATTTT
.	TRBV5-5	14	few	TRBJ1-1	CASSLGTGVAEAFF	TGTGCCAGCAGCTTGGGTACGGGGGTGGCTGAAGCTTTCTTT
.	TRBV29-1	15	few	TRBJ1-1	CSVGNRATVNTEAFF	TGCAGCGTTGGTAACAGGGCTACTGTGAACACTGAAGCTTTCTTT
.	TRBV5-1	13	few	TRBJ2-3	CASSSSSTDTQYF	TGCGCCAGCAGCTCCTCTAGCACAGATACGCAGTATTTT
.	TRBV6-9	15	.	TRBJ2-4	CASGPGNPPKNIQYF	TGTGCCAGCGGACCAGGAAACCCCCCGAAAAACATTCAGTACTTC
.	TRBV7-2	14	.	TRBJ1-2	CASSLAGTAHGYTF	TGTGCCAGCAGCTTAGCGGGGACGGCCCATGGCTACACCTTC
TRBD2	TRBV29-1	15	few	TRBJ2-2	CSVGSGDYLTGELFF	TGCAGCGTTGGCTCCGGGGACTACCTCACCGGGGAGCTGTTTTTT
.	TRBV7-2	15	few	TRBJ1-4	CATARGSGSNEKLFF	TGTGCCACCGCGCGGGGGAGTGGGTCTAATGAAAAACTGTTTTTT
.	TRBV29-1	14	few	TRBJ1-1	CSSVGGGMNTEAFF	TGCAGCTCCGTAGGGGGTGGAATGAACACTGAAGCTTTCTTT
.	TRBV2	19	.	TRBJ1-2	CASRRDGPDYSSNNYGYTF	TGTGCCAGCAGGCGGGACGGACCAGACTACAGCTCCAATAACTATGGCTACACCTTC
TRBD1	TRBV4-1	15	.	TRBJ2-2	CASSKPGQGTGELFF	TGCGCCAGCAGCAAACCGGGACAGGGGACCGGGGAGCTGTTTTTT
.	TRBV7-2	14	few	TRBJ1-2	CASSFRQQVRGYTF	TGTGCCAGCAGCTTTCGACAGCAGGTTCGGGGCTACACCTTC
TRBD1	TRBV2	16	.	TRBJ1-6	CASRPDRSSYNSPLHF	TGTGCCAGCAGACCGGACAGGAGCTCCTATAATTCACCCCTCCACTTT
.	TRBV5-6	16	many	TRBJ2-2	CASSLWGLASTGELFF	TGTGCCAGCAGCTTGTGGGGACTGGCGTCTACCGGGGAGCTGTTTTTT
.	TRBV15	16	.	TRBJ2-7	CATSRDPAGAANEQYF	TGTGCCACCAGCAGAGATCCCGCAGGCGCAGCCAACGAGCAGTACTTC
.	TRBV27	14	.	TRBJ2-7	CASGRREGPYEQYF	TGTGCCAGCGGGCGACGGGAAGGACCCTACGAGCAGTACTTC
TRBD1	TRBV6-5	14	.	TRBJ1-5	CASSGQGRNQPQHF	TGTGCCAGCTCAGGACAGGGGAGGAATCAGCCCCAGCATTTT
.	TRBV9	12	few	TRBJ2-1	CASSPTRVEQFF	TGTGCCAGCAGCCCGACTAGAGTTGAGCAGTTCTTC
TRBD2	TRBV9	16	few	TRBJ2-1	CASSVLSGGPYNEQFF	TGTGCCAGCAGCGTCTTAAGCGGGGGCCCCTACAATGAGCAGTTCTTC
.	TRBV10-3	14	.	TRBJ2-1	CAISDYSEGGEQFF	TGTGCCATCAGTGATTACTCGGAGGGTGGTGAGCAGTTCTTC
TRBD1	TRBV29-1	14	.	TRBJ1-1	CSVEKGARYTEAFF	TGCAGCGTTGAGAAGGGGGCGCGTTACACTGAAGCTTTCTTT